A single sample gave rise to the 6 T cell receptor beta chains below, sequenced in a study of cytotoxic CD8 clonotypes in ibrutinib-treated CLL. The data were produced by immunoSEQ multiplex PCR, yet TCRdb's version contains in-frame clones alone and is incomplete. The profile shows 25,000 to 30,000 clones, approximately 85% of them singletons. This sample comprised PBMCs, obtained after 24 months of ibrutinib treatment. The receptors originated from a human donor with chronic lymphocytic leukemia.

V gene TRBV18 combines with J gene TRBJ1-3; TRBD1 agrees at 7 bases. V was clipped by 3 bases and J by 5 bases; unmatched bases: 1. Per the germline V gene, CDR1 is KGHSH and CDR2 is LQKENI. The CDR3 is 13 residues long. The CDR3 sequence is CASSPDRRNTIYF. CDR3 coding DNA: TGTGCCAGCTCACCGGACAGGCGAAACACCATATATTTT. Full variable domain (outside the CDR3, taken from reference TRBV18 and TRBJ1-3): NAGVMQNPRHLVRRRGQEARLRCSPMKGHSHVYWYRQLPEEGLKFMVYLQKENIIDESGMPKERFSAEFPKEGPSILRIQQVVRGDSAAYFCASSPDRRNTIYFGEGSWLTVV.

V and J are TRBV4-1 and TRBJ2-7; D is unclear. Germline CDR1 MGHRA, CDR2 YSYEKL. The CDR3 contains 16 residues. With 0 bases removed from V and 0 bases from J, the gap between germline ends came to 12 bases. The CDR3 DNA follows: TGCGCCAGCAGCCAAGAACTGAACTGGAGCTCCTACGAGCAGTACTTC. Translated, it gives CASSQELNWSSYEQYF.

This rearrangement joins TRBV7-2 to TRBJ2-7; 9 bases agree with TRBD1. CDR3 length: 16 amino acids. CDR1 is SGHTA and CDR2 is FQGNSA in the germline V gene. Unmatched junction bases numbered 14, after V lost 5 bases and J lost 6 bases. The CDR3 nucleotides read TGTGCCAGCAGCCTAACAAGACCGGGACAGGGTTCCGAGCAGTACTTC. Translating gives CASSLTRPGQGSEQYF.

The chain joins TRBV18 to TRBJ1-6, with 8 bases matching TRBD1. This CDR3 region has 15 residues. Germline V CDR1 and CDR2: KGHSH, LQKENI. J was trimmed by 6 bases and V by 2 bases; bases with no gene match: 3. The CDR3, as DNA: TGTGCCAGCTCACCAGGGGGGACAGGTAATTCACCCCTCCACTTT. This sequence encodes CASSPGGTGNSPLHF.

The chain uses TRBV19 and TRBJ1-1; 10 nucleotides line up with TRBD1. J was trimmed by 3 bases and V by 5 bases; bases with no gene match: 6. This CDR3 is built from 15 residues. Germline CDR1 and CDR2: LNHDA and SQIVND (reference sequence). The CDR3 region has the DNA TGTGCCAGTAGTCCAGACAGGGGGCGAGACACTGAAGCTTTCTTT. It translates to CASSPDRGRDTEAFF.

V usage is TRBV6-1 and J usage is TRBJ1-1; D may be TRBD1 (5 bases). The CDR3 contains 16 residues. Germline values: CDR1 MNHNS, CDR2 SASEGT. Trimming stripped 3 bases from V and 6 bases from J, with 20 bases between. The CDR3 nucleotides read TGTGCCAGCAGTGATAGGTGGTTTGGGGGGAGCTCTGAAGCTTTCTTT. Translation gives CASSDRWFGGSSEAFF.